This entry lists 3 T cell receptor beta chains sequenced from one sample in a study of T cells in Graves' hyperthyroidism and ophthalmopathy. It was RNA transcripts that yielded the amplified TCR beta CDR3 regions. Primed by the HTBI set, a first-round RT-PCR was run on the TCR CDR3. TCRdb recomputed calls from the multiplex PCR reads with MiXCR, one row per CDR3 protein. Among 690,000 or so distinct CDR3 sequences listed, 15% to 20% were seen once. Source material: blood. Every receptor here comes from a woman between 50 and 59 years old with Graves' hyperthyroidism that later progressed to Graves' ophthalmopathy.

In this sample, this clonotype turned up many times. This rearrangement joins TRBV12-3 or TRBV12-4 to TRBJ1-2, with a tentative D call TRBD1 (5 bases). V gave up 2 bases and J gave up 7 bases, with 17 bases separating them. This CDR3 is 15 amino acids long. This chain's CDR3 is CASSLYQGSLSGYTF. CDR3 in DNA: TGTGCCAGCAGTTTATATCAGGGCAGTCTGAGTGGCTACACCTTC.

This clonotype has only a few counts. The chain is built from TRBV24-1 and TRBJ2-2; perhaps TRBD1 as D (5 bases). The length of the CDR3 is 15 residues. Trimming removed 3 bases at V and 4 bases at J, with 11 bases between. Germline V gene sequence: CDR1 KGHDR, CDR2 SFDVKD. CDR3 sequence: CATSDRGHVTGELFF. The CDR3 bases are TGTGCCACCAGTGATAGAGGACATGTCACCGGGGAGCTGTTTTTT.

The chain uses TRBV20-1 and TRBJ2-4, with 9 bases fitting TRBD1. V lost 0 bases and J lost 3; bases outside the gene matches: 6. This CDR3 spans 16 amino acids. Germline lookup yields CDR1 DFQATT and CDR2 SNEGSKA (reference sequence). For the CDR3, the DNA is TGCAGTGCTAGAGACCCCACAGGGGGCGGCAAAAACATTCAGTACTTC. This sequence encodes CSARDPTGGGKNIQYF.